One sample yielded the 4 T cell receptor beta chains listed below, sequenced in a study of T-cell reconstitution after alpha-beta-depleted transplantation in children. Unique molecular identifiers were used in preparing the TCRbeta library. MiXCR was run by TCRdb on the PCR reads, yielding one entry per CDR3 protein. The data show approximately 50,000 distinct CDR3 sequences, about 47% seen once. Material: peripheral blood, obtained before TCRalphabeta/CD19-depleted stem cell transplant. All receptors derive from a boy in the first two years of life with SCID, due to receive a stem cell transplant.

The CDR3 protein is CSVLTGSNEQYF. The CDR3 region has the DNA TGCAGCGTTCTGACAGGGTCTAACGAGCAGTACTTC. J is TRBJ2-7 and V is TRBV29-1; 7 positions match TRBD1. In germline, CDR1 is SQVTM, CDR2 ANQGSEA. V lost 5 bases, J lost 5 bases, and 6 bases stayed unmatched. The CDR3 consists of 12 residues.

V gene TRBV12-3 or TRBV12-4 combines with J gene TRBJ2-3, with 7 bases matching TRBD2. V lost 5 bases and J lost 1; bases outside the gene matches: 9. The length of the CDR3 is 16 residues. This CDR3 reads CASSPSLRGGTDTQYF. In DNA, the CDR3 is TGTGCCAGCAGTCCCTCCCTACGGGGGGGCACAGATACGCAGTATTTT.

With respect to this clonotype: A read error may produce the germline difference seen at one junction end. This chain joins TRBV6-1 and TRBJ1-1; D is perhaps TRBD1 (5 bases). The CDR3 is made up of 12 amino acids. Germline lookup yields CDR1 MNHNS and CDR2 SASEGT. The CDR3 reads CASAGPTFEAFF. DNA for the CDR3: TGTGCCAGCGCGGGACCAACCTTCGAAGCGTTCTTT.

The chain joins TRBV3-1 to TRBJ2-3; D is undetermined. Germline CDR1 is LGHDT and CDR2 is YNNKEL (reference sequence). The CDR3 loop spans 14 amino acids. Trimming removed 2 bases at V and 4 bases at J, with 10 bases between. This CDR3 reads CASSQRTVSDTQYF. The DNA for the CDR3 is TGTGCCAGCAGCCAAAGAACGGTTTCAGATACGCAGTATTTT.